The present T cell receptor (beta chain) was sequenced within a study of blood T cell repertoires in COVID-19 (dated by TCRdb to the early 2020s). Regarding the study in general: Collaborator samples came from the United States, Italy and Spain and covered acute and convalescent phases of COVID-19. The material from the prospective study consisted of cDNA or gDNA derived from T cells, B-cell-depleted T cells, or PBMCs. Subjects who had been exposed to COVID-19, were actively infected with it, or had recovered from it provided the deeply sampled blood TCRbeta repertoires that made up the dataset. The repertoires were released in a freely available public database meant as a resource for research on the immune response to SARS-CoV-2. Samples were obtained from the ongoing ImmuneRACE study (first 160 participants) and from 1,254 subjects provided by 6 global collaborators. A de-identified subject ID, COVID-19 status, age in years and sex were almost always included in the sample metadata. Where HLA class I and class II types were available, the types were taken from metadata supplied by the sample provider, not from assay-based typing. General conclusions and limits of the study: How much clinical and demographic metadata was included differed by source and by participant, and the metadata was provided uncurated.

For this clone: Its antigen is currently not known. Qualities for individual bases were not recorded, and no much larger clone is one base off.

Inclusive of the bounding cysteine and phenylalanine, the CDR3 is 16 residues long. Only the CDR3 DNA is retained, 48 bases long and in frame from the first base. Trimming takes 5 bases from V and 0 bases from J, and the germline ends sit 14 bases apart. Reading the germline V gene gives CDR1 SGHRS and CDR2 YFSETQ. TCRbeta CDR3 regions were amplified from genomic DNA by means of the immunoSEQ Assay, a bias-controlled multiplex PCR. The original pipeline was this. The number of nucleated cells in each sample was estimated by amplification of reference gene primers within the assay. To quantify the absolute abundance of each unique TCRbeta CDR3 rearrangement, sequence reads were collapsed and filtered. For each sample, productive Simpson clonality was calculated as the square root of Simpson's diversity index across productive rearrangements. TCRdb stores this immuneACCESS table with in-frame sequences only. Part of the clones is absent; in the studies checked, under half of the shortfall reflects unresolved V genes, and no reason is known for the rest. V and J calls and clone size follow that table, whereas D and trimming were derived from the DNA. This sample holds approximately 150,000 clones; over 80% were observed only once. The top ten clones comprise over 0.75% of the sample.

Whole blood was collected in K2EDTA tubes by collaborating institutions according to the institutions' own protocols. For TCRbeta analysis, collaborators shipped samples in one of three forms: frozen whole blood, isolated PBMCs, or DNA extracted from either of those sample types. The sequence links TRBV5-1 to TRBJ1-4, and TRBD1 may be the D gene, going by 5 matching bases. The sequence was obtained from a woman in her 50s with acute or convalescent COVID-19. Material: peripheral blood. CDR3 reads: CASRLTAVATNEKLFF. The sequence in DNA is TGCGCCAGCAGATTGACAGCAGTTGCAACTAATGAAAAACTGTTTTTT.